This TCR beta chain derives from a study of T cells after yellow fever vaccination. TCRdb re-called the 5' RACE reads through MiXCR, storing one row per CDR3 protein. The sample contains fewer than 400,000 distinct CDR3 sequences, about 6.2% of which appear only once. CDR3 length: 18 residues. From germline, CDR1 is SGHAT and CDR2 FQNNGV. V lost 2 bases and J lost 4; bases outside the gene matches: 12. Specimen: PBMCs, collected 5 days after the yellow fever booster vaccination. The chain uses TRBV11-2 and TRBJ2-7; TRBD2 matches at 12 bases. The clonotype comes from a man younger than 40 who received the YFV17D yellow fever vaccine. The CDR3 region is CASSLKPLRLAGGYEQYF. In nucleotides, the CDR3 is TGTGCCAGCAGCTTAAAGCCCCTCCGGCTAGCGGGAGGGTACGAGCAGTACTTC.